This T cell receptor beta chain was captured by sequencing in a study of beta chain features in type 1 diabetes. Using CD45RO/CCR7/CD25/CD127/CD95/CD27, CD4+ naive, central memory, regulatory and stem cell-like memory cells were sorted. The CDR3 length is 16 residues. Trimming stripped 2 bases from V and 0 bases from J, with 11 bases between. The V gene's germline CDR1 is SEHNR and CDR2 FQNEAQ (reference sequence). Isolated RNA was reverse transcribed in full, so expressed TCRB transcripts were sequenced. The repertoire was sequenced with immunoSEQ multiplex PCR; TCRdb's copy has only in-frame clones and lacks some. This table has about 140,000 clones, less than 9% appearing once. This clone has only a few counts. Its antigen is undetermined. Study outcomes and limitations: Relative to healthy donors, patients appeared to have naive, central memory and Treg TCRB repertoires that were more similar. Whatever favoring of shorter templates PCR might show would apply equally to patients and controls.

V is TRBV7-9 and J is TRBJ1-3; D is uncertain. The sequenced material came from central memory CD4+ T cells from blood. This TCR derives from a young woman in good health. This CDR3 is CASSLRAAISGNTIYF. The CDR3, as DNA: TGTGCCAGCAGCTTACGAGCGGCTATCTCTGGAAACACCATATATTTT.